The subject of this entry is one T cell receptor beta chain. What it recognizes is unknown. These data belong to a study of cytomegalovirus exposure and HLA in healthy donors. Study findings and constraints: The study designated roughly 150 TCR beta chains cytomegalovirus-associated. CMV serostatus was the only recorded immune exposure for donors. The authors considered a cluster of highly shared sequence variants likely to be a sequencing artifact.

The CDR3 length is 14 residues. Germline lookup yields CDR1 SGHTA and CDR2 FQGTGA. V was shortened by 5 bases and J by 4 bases, with 14 bases between the two germline ends. In the PCR, 60 Vbeta and 13 Jbeta primers were used. This table comes from immunoSEQ multiplex PCR, and its TCRdb copy is limited to in-frame clones, with some not included. The sample has 140,000 or so clones; under 80% are singletons. The rearrangement uses TRBV7-3 and TRBJ2-5, with D possibly matching TRBD1 (7 bases). Sequenced material: PBMCs. This receptor was identified in a man younger than 30 in good health and CMV-seropositive. The CDR3 nucleotides read TGTGCCAGCAGCCTTGGAGGGGGCGCAGAGACCCAGTACTTC. Protein product: CASSLGGGAETQYF. Combining the CDR3 with reference TRBV7-3 and TRBJ2-5 gives the whole variable domain GAGVSQTPSNKVTEKGKYVELRCDPISGHTALYWYRQSLGQGPEFLIYFQGTGAADDSGLPNDRFFAVRPEGSVSTLKIQRTERGDSAVYLCASSLGGGAETQYFGPGTRLLVL.